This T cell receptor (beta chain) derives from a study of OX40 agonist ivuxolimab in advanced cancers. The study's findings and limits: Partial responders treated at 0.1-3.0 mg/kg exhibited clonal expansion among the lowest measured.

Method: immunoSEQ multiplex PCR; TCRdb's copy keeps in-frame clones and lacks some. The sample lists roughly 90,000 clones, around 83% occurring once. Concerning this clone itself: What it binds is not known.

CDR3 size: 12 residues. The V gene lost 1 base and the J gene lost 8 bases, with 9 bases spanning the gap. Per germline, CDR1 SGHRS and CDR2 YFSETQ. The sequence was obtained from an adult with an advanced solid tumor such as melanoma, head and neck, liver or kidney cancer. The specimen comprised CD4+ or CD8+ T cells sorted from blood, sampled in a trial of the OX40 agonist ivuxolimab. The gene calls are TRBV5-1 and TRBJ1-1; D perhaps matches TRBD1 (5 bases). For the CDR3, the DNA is TGCGCCAGCAGCTTGCCCGGGGACGAAGCTTTCTTT. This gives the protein CASSLPGDEAFF.